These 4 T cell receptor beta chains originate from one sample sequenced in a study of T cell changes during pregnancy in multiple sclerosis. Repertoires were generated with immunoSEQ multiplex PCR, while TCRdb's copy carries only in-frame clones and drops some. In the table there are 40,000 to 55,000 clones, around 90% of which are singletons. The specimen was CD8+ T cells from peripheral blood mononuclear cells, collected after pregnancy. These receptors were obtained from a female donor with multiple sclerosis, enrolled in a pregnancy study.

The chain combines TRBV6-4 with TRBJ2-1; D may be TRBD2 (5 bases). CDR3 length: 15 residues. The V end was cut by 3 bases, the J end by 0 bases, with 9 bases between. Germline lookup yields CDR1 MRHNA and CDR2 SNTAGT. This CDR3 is CASSEGVSSYNEQFF. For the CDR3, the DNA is TGTGCCAGCAGTGAGGGAGTGAGCTCCTACAATGAGCAGTTCTTC.

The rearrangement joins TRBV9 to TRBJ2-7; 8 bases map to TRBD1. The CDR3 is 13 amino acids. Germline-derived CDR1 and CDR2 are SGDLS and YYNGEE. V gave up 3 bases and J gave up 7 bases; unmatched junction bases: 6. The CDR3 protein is CASSDETGEEQYF. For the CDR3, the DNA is TGTGCCAGCAGCGACGAGACAGGGGAAGAGCAGTACTTC.

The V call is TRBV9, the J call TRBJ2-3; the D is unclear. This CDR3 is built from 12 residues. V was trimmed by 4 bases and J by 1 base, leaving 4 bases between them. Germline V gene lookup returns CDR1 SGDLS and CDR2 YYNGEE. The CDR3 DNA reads TGTGCCAGCAGCCCAGGCACAGATACGCAGTATTTT. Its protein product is CASSPGTDTQYF.

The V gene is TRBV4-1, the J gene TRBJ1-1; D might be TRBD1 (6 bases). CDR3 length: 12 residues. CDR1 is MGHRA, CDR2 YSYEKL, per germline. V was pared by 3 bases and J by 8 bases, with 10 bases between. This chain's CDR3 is CASSQTGTEAFF. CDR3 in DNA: TGCGCCAGCAGCCAGACGGGGACAGAAGCTTTCTTT.